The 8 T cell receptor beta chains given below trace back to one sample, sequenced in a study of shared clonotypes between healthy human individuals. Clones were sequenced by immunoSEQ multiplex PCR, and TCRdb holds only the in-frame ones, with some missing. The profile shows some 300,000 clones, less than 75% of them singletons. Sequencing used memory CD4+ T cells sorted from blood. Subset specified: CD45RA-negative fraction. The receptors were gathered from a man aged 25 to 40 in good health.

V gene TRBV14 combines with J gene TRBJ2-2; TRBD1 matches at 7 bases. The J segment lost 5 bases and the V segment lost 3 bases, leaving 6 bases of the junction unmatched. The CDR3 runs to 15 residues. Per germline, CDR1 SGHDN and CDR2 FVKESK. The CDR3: CASSQVNRGTGELFF. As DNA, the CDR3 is TGTGCCAGCAGCCAGGTTAACAGGGGTACCGGGGAGCTGTTTTTT.

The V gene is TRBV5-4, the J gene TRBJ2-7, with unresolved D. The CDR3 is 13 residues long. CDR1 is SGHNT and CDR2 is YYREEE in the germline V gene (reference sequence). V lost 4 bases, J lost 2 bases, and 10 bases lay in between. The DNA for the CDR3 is TGTGCCAGCAGCGTTACAGAAACCTACGAGCAGTACTTC. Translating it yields CASSVTETYEQYF.

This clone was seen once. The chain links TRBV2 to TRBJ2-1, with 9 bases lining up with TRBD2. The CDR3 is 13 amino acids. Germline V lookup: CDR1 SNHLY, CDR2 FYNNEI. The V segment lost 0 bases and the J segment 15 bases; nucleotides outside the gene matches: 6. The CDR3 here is CASSEAYSGGLFF. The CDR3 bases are TGTGCCAGCAGTGAAGCCTATAGCGGGGGTTTGTTCTTC.

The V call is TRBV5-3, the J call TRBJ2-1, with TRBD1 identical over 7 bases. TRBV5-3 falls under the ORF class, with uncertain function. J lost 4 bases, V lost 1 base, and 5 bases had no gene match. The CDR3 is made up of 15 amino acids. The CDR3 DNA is TGTGCCAGAAGCTTGCGCCGGACAGGTTACAATGAGCAGTTCTTC. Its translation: CARSLRRTGYNEQFF.

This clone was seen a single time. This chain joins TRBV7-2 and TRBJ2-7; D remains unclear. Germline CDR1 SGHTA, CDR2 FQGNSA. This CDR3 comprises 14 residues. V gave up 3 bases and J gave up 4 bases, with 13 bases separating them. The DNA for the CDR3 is TGTGCCAGCAGCTTGCGGAGTTCAACTTACGAGCAGTACTTC. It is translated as CASSLRSSTYEQYF. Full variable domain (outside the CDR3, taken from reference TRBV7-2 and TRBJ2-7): GAGVSQSPSNKVTEKGKDVELRCDPISGHTALYWYRQSLGQGLEFLIYFQGNSAPDKSGLPSDRFSAERTGGSVSTLTIQRTQQEDSAVYLCASSLRSSTYEQYFGPGTRLTVT.

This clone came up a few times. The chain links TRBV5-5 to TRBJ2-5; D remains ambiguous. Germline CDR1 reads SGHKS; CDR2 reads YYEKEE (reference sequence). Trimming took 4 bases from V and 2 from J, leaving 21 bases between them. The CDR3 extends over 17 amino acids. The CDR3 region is CASSVYMTQITQETQYF. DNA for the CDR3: TGTGCCAGCAGCGTGTATATGACCCAGATTACACAAGAGACCCAGTACTTC.

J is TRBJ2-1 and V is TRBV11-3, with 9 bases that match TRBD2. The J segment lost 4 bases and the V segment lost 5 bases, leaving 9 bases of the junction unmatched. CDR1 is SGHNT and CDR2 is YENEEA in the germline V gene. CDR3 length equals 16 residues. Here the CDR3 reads CASSGLGTSQYNEQFF. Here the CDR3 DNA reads TGTGCCAGCAGCGGTCTGGGGACTAGCCAGTACAATGAGCAGTTCTTC. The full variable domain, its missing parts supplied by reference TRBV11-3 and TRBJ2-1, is EAGVVQSPRYKIIEKKQPVAFWCNPISGHNTLYWYLQNLGQGPELLIRYENEEAVDDSQLPKDRFSAERLKGVDSTLKIQPAELGDSAVYLCASSGLGTSQYNEQFFGPGTRLTVL.

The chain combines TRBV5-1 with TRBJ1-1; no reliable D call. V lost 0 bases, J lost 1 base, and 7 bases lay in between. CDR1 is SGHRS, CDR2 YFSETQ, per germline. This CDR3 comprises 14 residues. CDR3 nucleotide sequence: TGCGCCAGCAGCTTGGTATCAGGGAACACTGAAGCTTTCTTT. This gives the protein CASSLVSGNTEAFF.